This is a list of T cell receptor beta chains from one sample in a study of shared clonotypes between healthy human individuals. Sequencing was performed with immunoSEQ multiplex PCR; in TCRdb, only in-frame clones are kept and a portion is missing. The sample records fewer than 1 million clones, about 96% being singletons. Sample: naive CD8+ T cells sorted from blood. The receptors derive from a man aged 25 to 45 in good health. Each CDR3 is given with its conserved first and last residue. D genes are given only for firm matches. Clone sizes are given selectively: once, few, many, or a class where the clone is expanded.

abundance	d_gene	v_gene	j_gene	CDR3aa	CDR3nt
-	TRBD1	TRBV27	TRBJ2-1	CASREQGMVHNEQFF	TGTGCCAGCAGAGAACAGGGGATGGTACACAATGAGCAGTTCTTC
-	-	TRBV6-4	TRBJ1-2	CASRGINRGYTF	TGTGCCAGCAGGGGCATTAATCGGGGCTACACCTTC
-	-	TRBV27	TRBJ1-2	CASSSSPDGYYGYTF	TGTGCCAGCAGTTCCTCCCCGGACGGCTACTATGGCTACACCTTC
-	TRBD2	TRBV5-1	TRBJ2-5	CASSEDGLAGGLETQYF	TGCGCCAGCAGCGAGGACGGTCTAGCGGGAGGTCTAGAGACCCAGTACTTC
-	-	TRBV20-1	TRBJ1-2	CSASTDGGYTF	TGCAGTGCTAGTACGGATGGGGGCTACACCTTC
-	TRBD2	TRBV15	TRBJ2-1	CATSYASGSHYEQFF	TGTGCCACCAGCTATGCTAGCGGGAGTCACTATGAGCAGTTCTTC
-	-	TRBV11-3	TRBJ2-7	CASSLDPGNEQYF	TGTGCCAGCAGCTTAGATCCCGGGAACGAGCAGTACTTC
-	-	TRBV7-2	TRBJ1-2	CASSLLGGSSGGYTF	TGTGCCAGCAGTCTCCTCGGGGGATCTTCTGGTGGCTACACCTTC
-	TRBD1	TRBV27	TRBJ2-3	CASSYIYRGRTTDTQYF	TGTGCCAGCAGTTACATCTACAGGGGGCGGACCACAGATACGCAGTATTTT
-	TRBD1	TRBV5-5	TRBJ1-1	CASSLLGQGVDEAFF	TGTGCCAGCAGCTTACTTGGACAGGGGGTTGATGAAGCTTTCTTT
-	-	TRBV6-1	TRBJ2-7	CASSEVYRAYEQYF	TGTGCCAGCAGTGAAGTTTACAGGGCTTACGAGCAGTACTTC
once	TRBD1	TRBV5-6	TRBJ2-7	CASSLAGTGVYEQYF	TGTGCCAGCAGCTTAGCCGGGACAGGGGTCTACGAGCAGTACTTC
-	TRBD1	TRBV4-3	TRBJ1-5	CASSPDRGSNQPQHF	TGCGCCAGCAGCCCGGACAGGGGAAGCAATCAGCCCCAGCATTTT
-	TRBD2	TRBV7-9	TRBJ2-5	CASSLVASGSETQYF	TGTGCCAGCAGCTTAGTAGCCAGCGGGAGTGAGACCCAGTACTTC
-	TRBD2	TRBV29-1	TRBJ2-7	CSVEFSGRAAGEQYF	TGCAGCGTTGAGTTTAGCGGGAGGGCCGCGGGCGAGCAGTACTTC
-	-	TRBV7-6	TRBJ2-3	CASSFTGATDTQYF	TGTGCCAGCAGCTTTACGGGAGCCACAGATACGCAGTATTTT
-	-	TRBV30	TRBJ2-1	CAWSVAGFPHNEQFF	TGTGCCTGGAGTGTTGCAGGATTTCCTCACAATGAGCAGTTCTTC
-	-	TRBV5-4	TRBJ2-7	CASSSPGVGTYEQYF	TGTGCCAGCAGCTCTCCTGGGGTCGGGACCTACGAGCAGTACTTC
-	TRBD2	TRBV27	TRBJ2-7	CASSFSRESYEQYF	TGTGCCAGCAGTTTCTCGCGGGAGTCCTACGAGCAGTACTTC
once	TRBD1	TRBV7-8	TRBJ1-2	CASSTGTGDYYGYTF	TGTGCCAGCAGCACGGGGACAGGAGACTACTATGGCTACACCTTC
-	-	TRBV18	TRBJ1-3	CASSPPRGEVSGNTIYF	TGTGCCAGCTCACCTCCCAGAGGGGAAGTCTCTGGAAACACCATATATTTT
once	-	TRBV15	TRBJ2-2	CATSIIRGTGELFF	TGTGCCACCAGCATTATAAGGGGGACCGGGGAGCTGTTTTTT
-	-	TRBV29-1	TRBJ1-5	CSVSMGEDSNQPQHF	TGCAGCGTTTCCATGGGGGAAGATAGCAATCAGCCCCAGCATTTT
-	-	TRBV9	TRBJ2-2	CASSDTGSNTGELFF	TGTGCCAGCAGCGATACAGGGAGCAACACCGGGGAGCTGTTTTTT
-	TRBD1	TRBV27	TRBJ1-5	CASSTTGGVGAYSNQPQHF	TGTGCCAGCAGTACGACAGGGGGCGTTGGGGCATATAGCAATCAGCCCCAGCATTTT
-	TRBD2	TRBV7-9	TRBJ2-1	CASSLGLAGGFGSYNEQFF	TGTGCCAGCAGCTTGGGACTAGCGGGAGGATTTGGCTCCTACAATGAGCAGTTCTTC
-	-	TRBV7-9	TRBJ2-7	CASAGTQYEQYF	TGTGCCAGCGCCGGGACCCAGTACGAGCAGTACTTC
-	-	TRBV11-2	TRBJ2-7	CASSNRDLGHYEQYF	TGTGCCAGCAGCAACCGGGACCTAGGACACTACGAGCAGTACTTC
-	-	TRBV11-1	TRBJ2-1	CASTPGRGRDVNEQFF	TGTGCCAGCACCCCAGGTAGAGGGAGAGACGTCAATGAGCAGTTCTTC
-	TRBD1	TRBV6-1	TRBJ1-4	CASTTGGIEKLFF	TGTGCCAGCACGACAGGGGGCATTGAAAAACTGTTTTTT
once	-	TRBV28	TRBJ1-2	CASSSSRMSEGANYGYTF	TGTGCCAGCAGTTCCTCACGGATGTCAGAGGGGGCTAACTATGGCTACACCTTC
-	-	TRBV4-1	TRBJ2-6	CASSQEGEFSGANVLTF	TGCGCCAGCAGCCAAGAGGGGGAGTTCTCTGGGGCCAACGTCCTGACTTTC
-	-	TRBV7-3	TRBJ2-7	CASSLEPVSYEQYF	TGTGCCAGCAGCTTAGAGCCCGTCTCCTACGAGCAGTACTTC
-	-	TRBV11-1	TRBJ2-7	CAGYEQYF	TGTGCCGGCTACGAGCAGTACTTC
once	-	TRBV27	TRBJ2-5	CASTDRGAGWGETQYF	TGTGCCAGCACCGACCGCGGCGCAGGGTGGGGAGAGACCCAGTACTTC
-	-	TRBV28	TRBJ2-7	CASSLERQVSYEQYF	TGTGCCAGCAGTTTGGAGAGACAGGTCTCCTACGAGCAGTACTTC
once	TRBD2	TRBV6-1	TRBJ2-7	CASSPGRGTEQYF	TGTGCCAGCAGTCCCGGGAGGGGGACCGAGCAGTACTTC
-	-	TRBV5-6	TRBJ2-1	CASSSLSNEQFF	TGTGCCAGCAGCTCACTGTCGAATGAGCAGTTCTTC
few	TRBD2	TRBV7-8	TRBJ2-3	CASRRRGTDTQYF	TGTGCCAGCAGAAGGCGGGGGACAGATACGCAGTATTTT
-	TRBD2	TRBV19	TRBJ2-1	CASSISGSSYNEQFF	TGTGCCAGTTCAATTAGCGGGAGTTCCTACAATGAGCAGTTCTTC
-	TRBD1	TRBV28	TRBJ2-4	CASSFGQGLDIQYF	TGTGCCAGCAGCTTCGGACAGGGCTTGGACATTCAGTACTTC
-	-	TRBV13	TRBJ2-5	CASSLGLRDKQETQYF	TGTGCCAGCAGCTTAGGCCTGAGGGATAAACAAGAGACCCAGTACTTC
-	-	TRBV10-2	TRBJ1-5	CAAGVVEGWQPQHF	TGCGCCGCCGGCGTGGTAGAGGGTTGGCAGCCCCAGCATTTT
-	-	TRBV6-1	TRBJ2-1	CASRPPTQYNEQFF	TGTGCCAGCAGGCCACCGACTCAATACAATGAGCAGTTCTTC
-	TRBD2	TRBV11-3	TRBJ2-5	CASSFVAGEGETQYF	TGTGCCAGCAGCTTTGTCGCTGGGGAGGGCGAGACCCAGTACTTC
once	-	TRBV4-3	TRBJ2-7	CASSQDQGDSPYEQYF	TGCGCCAGCAGCCAAGATCAGGGAGACAGCCCCTACGAGCAGTACTTC
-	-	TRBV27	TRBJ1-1	CASSLGRRGNTEAFF	TGTGCCAGCAGTTTGGGCCGACGTGGGAACACTGAAGCTTTCTTT
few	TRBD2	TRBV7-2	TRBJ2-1	CASSLGILASGSYNEQFF	TGTGCCAGCAGCTTAGGGATTTTGGCTAGCGGTTCCTACAATGAGCAGTTCTTC
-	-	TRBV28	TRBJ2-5	CASSLDSTNQETQYF	TGTGCCAGCAGTTTAGACAGCACTAACCAAGAGACCCAGTACTTC
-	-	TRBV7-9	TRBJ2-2	CASSPGNTGELFF	TGTGCCAGCAGTCCAGGGAACACCGGGGAGCTGTTTTTT
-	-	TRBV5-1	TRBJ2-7	CASSLGGGIDEQYF	TGCGCCAGCAGCTTAGGGGGAGGGATAGACGAGCAGTACTTC
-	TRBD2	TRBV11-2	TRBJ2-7	CASSLVGTSGYDYEQYF	TGTGCCAGCAGCTTAGTCGGTACTAGCGGGTATGACTACGAGCAGTACTTC
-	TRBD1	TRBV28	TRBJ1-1	CASSFGTGGTEAFF	TGTGCCAGCAGTTTTGGGACAGGGGGCACTGAAGCTTTCTTT
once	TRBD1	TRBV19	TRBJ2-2	CASSDRGTGELFF	TGTGCCAGTAGCGACAGGGGCACCGGGGAGCTGTTTTTT
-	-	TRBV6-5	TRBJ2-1	CASSYSNNEQFF	TGTGCCAGCAGTTACTCGAACAATGAGCAGTTCTTC
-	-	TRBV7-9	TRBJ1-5	CASSLALGNQPQHF	TGTGCCAGCAGCTTAGCTCTCGGCAATCAGCCCCAGCATTTT
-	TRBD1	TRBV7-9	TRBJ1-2	CASSVGTVRGYTF	TGTGCCAGCAGCGTTGGGACAGTGAGAGGCTACACCTTC
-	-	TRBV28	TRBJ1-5	CASSFRGNSNQPQHF	TGTGCCAGCAGTTTTAGGGGCAATAGCAATCAGCCCCAGCATTTT
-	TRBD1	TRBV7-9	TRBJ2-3	CASSSLGQDPYTDTQYF	TGTGCCAGCAGCAGCTTAGGACAGGACCCATACACAGATACGCAGTATTTT
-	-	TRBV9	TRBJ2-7	CASSVGGASSYEQYF	TGTGCCAGCAGCGTAGGAGGTGCCAGCTCCTACGAGCAGTACTTC